A single sample gave rise to the 8 T cell receptor beta chains below, sequenced in a study of shared clonotypes between healthy human individuals. TCRdb keeps only in-frame clones here, not all; method: immunoSEQ multiplex PCR. The sample shows under 1,100,000 clones, around 78% of them seen only once. Sequencing was performed on memory CD4+ T cells from PBMCs. The subset is: CD45RA-negative fraction. These receptors were taken from a young man in good health. Some clones in this sample may be carry-over from other donors' samples.

At least ten counts were recorded for this clone. The chain joins TRBV13 to TRBJ2-5; D is undetermined. Germline loops: CDR1 PRHDT, CDR2 FYEKMQ (reference sequence). V lost 5 bases to trimming and J lost 0 bases, with 19 bases between them. CDR3 size: 17 residues. The CDR3 nucleotides are TGTGCCAGCAGCCCCCCGGCAGAGAAATTGTACCAAGAGACCCAGTACTTC. As protein: CASSPPAEKLYQETQYF.

In the case of this clone: The junction departs from the called germline gene at one end, perhaps through a read error. The chain couples TRBV6-6 to TRBJ1-2; 7 bases are a match to TRBD1. CDR3 length equals 14 residues. Looked up from germline, CDR1 is MNHNY and CDR2 is SVGAGI (reference sequence). DNA for the CDR3: TGTGCCAGCAGCCCGCCGGGACAGTTACCATCTACTATCTTC. The encoded protein is CASSPPGQLPSTIF.

Regarding this clone: The sample has other DNA sequences that encode this CDR3 too. The J gene is TRBJ1-1, the V gene TRBV9; no clear D. V gave up 0 bases and J gave up 2 bases, with 5 bases separating them. The CDR3 consists of 13 residues. Germline V gene sequence: CDR1 SGDLS, CDR2 YYNGEE. DNA of the CDR3: TGTGCCAGCAGCGTAGAACTCAACACTGAAGCTTTCTTT. The encoded protein is CASSVELNTEAFF. The whole variable domain, filled in from reference TRBV9 and TRBJ1-1, reads DSGVTQTPKHLITATGQRVTLRCSPRSGDLSVYWYQQSLDQGLQFLIQYYNGEERAKGNILERFSAQQFPDLHSELNLSSLELGDSALYFCASSVELNTEAFFGQGTRLTVV.

This rearrangement joins TRBV10-3 to TRBJ1-1; a weak D match, TRBD1 (5 bases). V was shortened by 11 bases and J by 6 bases, with 22 bases between the two germline ends. The CDR3 extends over 14 amino acids. The germline gives CDR1 ENHRY, CDR2 SYGVKD. CDR3 amino acids: CASEELGLGAEAFF. CDR3 DNA sequence: TGTGCCTCGGAAGAGTTAGGGTTGGGGGCTGAAGCTTTCTTT.

The rearrangement uses TRBV28 and TRBJ1-4; perhaps TRBD1 as D (6 bases). In germline, CDR1 is MDHEN, CDR2 SYDVKM. This CDR3 region has 15 residues. V was clipped by 6 bases and J by 10 bases, with 21 bases between them. CDR3 coding DNA: TGTGCCAGCAGCAGCGGTGTTCCTGGGGGCGTAAAACTGTTTTTT. Amino acids: CASSSGVPGGVKLFF.

The chain employs TRBV4-3 and TRBJ1-1; D is possibly TRBD1 (5 bases). V shed 0 bases and J shed 4 bases, with 12 bases lying between them. CDR1 and CDR2 from the germline V gene are LGHNA and YSLEER. CDR3 size: 15 residues. The CDR3 sequence is CASSQDSGRGTEAFF. For the CDR3, the DNA is TGCGCCAGCAGCCAAGATAGTGGGAGGGGCACTGAAGCTTTCTTT.

The V and J genes are TRBV30 and TRBJ1-5, with D uncertain. The germline gives CDR1 GTSNPN, CDR2 SVGIG (reference sequence). This CDR3 has 13 residues. Deletions cut 4 bases from V and 7 bases from J, with 14 bases between. CDR3 DNA: TGTGCCTGGAATCGAGAGGCCGGCCAGCCCCAGCATTTT. This sequence encodes CAWNREAGQPQHF.

This sequence joins TRBV2 and TRBJ2-2; 11 nucleotides agree with TRBD1. In germline, CDR1 is SNHLY, CDR2 FYNNEI. The CDR3 is made up of 17 amino acids. With V trimmed by 0 bases and J by 7 bases, 7 bases remained unmatched. The CDR3 protein is CASSEAPGTGGNGELFF. The CDR3 DNA is TGTGCCAGCAGTGAAGCACCCGGGACAGGGGGGAACGGGGAGCTGTTTTTT.